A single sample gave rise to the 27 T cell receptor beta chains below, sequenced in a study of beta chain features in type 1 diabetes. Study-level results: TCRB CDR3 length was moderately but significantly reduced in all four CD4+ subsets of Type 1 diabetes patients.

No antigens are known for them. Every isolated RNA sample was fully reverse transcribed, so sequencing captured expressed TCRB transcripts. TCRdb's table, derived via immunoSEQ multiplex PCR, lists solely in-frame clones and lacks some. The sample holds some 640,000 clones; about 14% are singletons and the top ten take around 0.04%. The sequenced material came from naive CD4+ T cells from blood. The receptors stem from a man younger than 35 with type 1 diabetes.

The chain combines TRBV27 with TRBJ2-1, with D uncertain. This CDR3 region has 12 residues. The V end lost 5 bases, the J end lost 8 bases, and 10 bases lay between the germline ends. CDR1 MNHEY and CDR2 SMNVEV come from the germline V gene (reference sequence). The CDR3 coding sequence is TGTGCCAGCAGTCCTGGCTGGGATGAGCAGTTCTTC. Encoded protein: CASSPGWDEQFF.

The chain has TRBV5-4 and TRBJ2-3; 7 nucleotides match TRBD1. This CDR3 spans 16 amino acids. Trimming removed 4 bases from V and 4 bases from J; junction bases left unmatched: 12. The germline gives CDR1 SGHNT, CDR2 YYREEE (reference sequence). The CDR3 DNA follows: TGTGCCAGCAGCCAACGACAGGGAATAGGGGCAGATACGCAGTATTTT. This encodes CASSQRQGIGADTQYF.

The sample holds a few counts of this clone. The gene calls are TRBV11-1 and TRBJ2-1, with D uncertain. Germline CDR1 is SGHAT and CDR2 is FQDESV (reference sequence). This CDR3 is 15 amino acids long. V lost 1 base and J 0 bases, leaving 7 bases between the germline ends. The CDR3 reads CASSLEPGSYNEQFF. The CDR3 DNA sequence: TGTGCCAGCAGCTTAGAACCGGGCTCCTACAATGAGCAGTTCTTC.

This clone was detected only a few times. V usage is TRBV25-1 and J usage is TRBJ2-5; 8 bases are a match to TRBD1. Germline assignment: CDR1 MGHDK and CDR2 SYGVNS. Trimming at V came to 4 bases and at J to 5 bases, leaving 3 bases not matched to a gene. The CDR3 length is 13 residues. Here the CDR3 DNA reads TGTGCCAGCAGTGGGACAGGGTCCGAGACCCAGTACTTC. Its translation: CASSGTGSETQYF.

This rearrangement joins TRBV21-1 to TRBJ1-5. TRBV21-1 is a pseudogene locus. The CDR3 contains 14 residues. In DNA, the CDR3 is TGTGCCAGCAGCAAAGAAGGGATGGATCAGCCCCAGCATTTT. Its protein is CASSKEGMDQPQHF.

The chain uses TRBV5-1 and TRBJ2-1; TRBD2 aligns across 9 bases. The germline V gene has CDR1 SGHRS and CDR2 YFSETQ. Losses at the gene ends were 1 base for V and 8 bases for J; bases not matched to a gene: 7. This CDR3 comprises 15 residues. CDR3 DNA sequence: TGCGCCAGCAGCTTGCCTAGCGGGGTTTATGATGAGCAGTTCTTC. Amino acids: CASSLPSGVYDEQFF.

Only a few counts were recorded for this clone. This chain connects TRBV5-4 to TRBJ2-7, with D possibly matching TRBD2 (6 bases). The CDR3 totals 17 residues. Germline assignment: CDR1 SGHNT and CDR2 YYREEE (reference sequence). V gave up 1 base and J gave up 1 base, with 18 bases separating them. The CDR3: CASSLYGFGGLSYEQYF. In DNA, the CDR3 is TGTGCCAGCAGCTTGTATGGTTTCGGGGGATTGTCCTACGAGCAGTACTTC. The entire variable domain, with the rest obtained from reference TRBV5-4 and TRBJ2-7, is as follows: ETGVTQSPTHLIKTRGQQVTLRCSSQSGHNTVSWYQQALGQGPQFIFQYYREEENGRGNFPPRFSGLQFPNYSSELNVNALELDDSALYLCASSLYGFGGLSYEQYFGPGTRLTVT.

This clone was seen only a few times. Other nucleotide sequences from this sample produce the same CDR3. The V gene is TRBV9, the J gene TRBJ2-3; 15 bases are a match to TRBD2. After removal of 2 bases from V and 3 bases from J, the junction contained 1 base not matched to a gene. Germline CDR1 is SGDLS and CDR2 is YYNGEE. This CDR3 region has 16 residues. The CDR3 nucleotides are TGTGCCAGCAGCGTTGGGACTAGCGGGGGGACAGATACGCAGTATTTT. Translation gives CASSVGTSGGTDTQYF.

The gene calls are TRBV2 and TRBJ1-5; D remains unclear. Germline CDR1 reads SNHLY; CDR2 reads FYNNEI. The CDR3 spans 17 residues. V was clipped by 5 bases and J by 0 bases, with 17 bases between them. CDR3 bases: TGTGCCAGCAGTCTCTCGAAGGCAGGCATTAGCAATCAGCCCCAGCATTTT. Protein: CASSLSKAGISNQPQHF.

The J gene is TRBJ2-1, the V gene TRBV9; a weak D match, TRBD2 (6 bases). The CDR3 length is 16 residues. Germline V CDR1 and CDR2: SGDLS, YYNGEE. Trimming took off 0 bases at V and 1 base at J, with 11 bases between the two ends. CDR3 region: CASSVVGGTSYNEQFF. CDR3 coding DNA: TGTGCCAGCAGCGTAGTGGGGGGAACATCCTACAATGAGCAGTTCTTC.

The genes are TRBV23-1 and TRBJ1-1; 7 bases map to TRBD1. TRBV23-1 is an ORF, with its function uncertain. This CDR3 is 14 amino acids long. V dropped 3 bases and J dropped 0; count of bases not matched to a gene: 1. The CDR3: CASSHDRVNTEAFF. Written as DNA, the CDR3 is TGCGCCAGCAGTCATGACAGGGTGAACACTGAAGCTTTCTTT.

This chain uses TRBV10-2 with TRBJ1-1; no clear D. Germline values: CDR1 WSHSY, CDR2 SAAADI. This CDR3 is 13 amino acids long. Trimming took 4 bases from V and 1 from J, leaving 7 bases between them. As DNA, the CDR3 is TGCGCCAGCAGTGGGCAAAAGAACACTGAAGCTTTCTTT. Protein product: CASSGQKNTEAFF.

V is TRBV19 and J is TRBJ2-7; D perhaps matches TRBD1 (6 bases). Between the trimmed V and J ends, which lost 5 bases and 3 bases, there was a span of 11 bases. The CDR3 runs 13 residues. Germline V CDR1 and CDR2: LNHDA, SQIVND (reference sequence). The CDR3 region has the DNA TGTGCCAGTAGTCGAAACAGGGACTACGAGCAGTACTTC. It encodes CASSRNRDYEQYF.

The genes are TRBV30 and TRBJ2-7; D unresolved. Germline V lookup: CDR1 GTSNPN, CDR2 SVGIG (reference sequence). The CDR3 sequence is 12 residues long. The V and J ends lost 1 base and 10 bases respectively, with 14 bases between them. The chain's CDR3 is CAWSGQSRIQYF. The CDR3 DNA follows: TGTGCCTGGAGTGGTCAAAGTCGCATCCAGTACTTC.

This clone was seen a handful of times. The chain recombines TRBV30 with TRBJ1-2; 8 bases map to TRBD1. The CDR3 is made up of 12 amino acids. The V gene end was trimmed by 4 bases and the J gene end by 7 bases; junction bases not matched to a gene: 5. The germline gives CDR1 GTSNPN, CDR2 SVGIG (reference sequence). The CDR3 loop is CAWTTQGGGYTF. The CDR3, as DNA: TGTGCCTGGACGACACAGGGGGGTGGCTACACCTTC.

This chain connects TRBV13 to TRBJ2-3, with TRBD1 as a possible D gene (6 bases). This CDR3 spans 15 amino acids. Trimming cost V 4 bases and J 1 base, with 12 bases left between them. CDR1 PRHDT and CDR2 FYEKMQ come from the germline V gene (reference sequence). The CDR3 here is CASSYLRGRTDTQYF. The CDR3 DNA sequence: TGTGCCAGCAGCTATCTCAGGGGCCGCACAGATACGCAGTATTTT.

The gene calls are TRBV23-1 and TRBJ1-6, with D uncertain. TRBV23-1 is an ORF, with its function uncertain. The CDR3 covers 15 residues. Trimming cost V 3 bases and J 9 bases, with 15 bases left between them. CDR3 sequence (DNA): TGCGCCAGCAGTCATGTGGTTAATTCTACTTCACCCCTCCACTTT. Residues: CASSHVVNSTSPLHF.

CDR3 sequence (DNA): TGCAGCGTTGAAGGGGGCAGGGGAACGGGAGGCTACACCTTC. This sequence encodes CSVEGGRGTGGYTF. The chain combines TRBV29-1 with TRBJ1-2, with D perhaps TRBD1 (6 bases). Per the germline V gene, CDR1 is SQVTM and CDR2 is ANQGSEA. V lost 1 base, J lost 8 bases, and 17 bases lay in between. CDR3 size: 14 residues.

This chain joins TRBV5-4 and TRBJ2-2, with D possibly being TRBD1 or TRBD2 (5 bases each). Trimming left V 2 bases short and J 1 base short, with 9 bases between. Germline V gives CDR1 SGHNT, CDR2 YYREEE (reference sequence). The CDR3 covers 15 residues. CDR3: CASSFGTGNTGELFF. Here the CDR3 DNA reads TGTGCCAGCAGCTTTGGGACGGGGAACACCGGGGAGCTGTTTTTT.

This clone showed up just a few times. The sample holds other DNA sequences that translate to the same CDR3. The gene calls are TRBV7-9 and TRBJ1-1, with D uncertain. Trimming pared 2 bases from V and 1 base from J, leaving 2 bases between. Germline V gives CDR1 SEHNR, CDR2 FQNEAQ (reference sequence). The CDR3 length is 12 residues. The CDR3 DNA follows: TGTGCCAGCAGCTTATCGAACACTGAAGCTTTCTTT. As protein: CASSLSNTEAFF.

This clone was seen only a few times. The DNA for the CDR3 is TGTGCCATCAGAGGCGCCGGGACAGCGGAAGAGACCCAGTACTTC. Protein: CAIRGAGTAEETQYF. The chain employs TRBV10-3 and TRBJ2-5; TRBD1 agrees at 7 bases. V lost 6 bases, J lost 3 bases, and 10 bases stayed unmatched. This CDR3 has 15 residues. Per germline, CDR1 ENHRY and CDR2 SYGVKD.

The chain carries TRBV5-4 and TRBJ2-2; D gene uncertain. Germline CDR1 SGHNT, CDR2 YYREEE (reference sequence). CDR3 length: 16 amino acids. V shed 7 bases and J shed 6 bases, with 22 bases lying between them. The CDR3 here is CASSSERGRGSGELFF. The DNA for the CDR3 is TGTGCCAGCTCGTCGGAGCGTGGTCGCGGATCCGGGGAGCTGTTTTTT.

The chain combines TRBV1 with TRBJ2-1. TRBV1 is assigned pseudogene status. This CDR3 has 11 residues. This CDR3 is CTSSPPDEQFF. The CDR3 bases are TGCACCAGCAGCCCACCCGATGAGCAGTTCTTC.

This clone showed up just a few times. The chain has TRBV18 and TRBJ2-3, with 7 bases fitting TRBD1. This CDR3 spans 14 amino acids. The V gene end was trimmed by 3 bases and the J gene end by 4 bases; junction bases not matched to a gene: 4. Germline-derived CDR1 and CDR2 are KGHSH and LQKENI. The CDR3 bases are TGTGCCAGCTCACCGCCTAGGGGGCCAGATACGCAGTATTTT. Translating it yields CASSPPRGPDTQYF.

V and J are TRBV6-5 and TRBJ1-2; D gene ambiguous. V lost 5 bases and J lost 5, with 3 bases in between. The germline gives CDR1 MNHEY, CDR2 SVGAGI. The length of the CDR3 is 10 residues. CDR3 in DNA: TGTGCCAGCAGTGCTTATGGCTACACCTTC. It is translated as CASSAYGYTF.

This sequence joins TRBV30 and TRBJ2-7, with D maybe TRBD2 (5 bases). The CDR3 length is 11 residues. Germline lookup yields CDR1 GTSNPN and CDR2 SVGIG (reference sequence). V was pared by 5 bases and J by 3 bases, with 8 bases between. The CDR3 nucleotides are TGTGCCTGGGGCGCGGGCTACGAGCAGTACTTC. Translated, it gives CAWGAGYEQYF.

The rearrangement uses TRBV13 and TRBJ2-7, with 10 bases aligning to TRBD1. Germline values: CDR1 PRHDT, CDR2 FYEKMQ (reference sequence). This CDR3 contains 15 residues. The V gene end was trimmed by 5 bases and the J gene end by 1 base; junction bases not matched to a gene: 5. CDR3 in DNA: TGTGCCAGCAGCCGGGACAGGGGTTTTTCCTACGAGCAGTACTTC. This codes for CASSRDRGFSYEQYF.